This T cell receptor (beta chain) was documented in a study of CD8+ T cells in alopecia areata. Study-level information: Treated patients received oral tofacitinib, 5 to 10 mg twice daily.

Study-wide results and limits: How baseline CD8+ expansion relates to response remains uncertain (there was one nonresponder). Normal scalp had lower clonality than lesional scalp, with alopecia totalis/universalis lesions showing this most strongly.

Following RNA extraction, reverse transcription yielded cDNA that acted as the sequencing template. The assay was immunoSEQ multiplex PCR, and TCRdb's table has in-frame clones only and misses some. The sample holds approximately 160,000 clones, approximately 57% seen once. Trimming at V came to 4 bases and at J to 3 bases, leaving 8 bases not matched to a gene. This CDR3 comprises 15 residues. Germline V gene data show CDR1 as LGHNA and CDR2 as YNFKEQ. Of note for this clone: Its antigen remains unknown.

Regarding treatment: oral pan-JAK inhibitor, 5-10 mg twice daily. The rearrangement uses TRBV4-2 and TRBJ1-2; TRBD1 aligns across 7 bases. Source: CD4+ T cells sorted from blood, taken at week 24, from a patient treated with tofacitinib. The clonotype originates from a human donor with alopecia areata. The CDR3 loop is CASSRGTGTDYGYTF. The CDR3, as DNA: TGTGCCAGCAGCCGAGGCACCGGGACAGACTATGGCTACACCTTC.